Below, 9 T cell receptor beta chains from the same sample are listed, as sequenced in a study of technical replicates of blood from several donors. The repertoire was sequenced with immunoSEQ multiplex PCR; TCRdb's copy has only in-frame clones and lacks some. This sample has under 70,000 clones, with 70% to 90% found just once. Sequenced material: PBMCs. These receptor sequences come from a human donor in good health. Some clones in this sample may be carry-over from other donors' samples.

The chain joins TRBV12-1 to TRBJ2-4; TRBD2 is the table's D call and was not checked against the DNA. TRBV12-1 is classified as a pseudogene. This CDR3 comprises 24 residues. CDR3 coding DNA: TGTGCCAGCAGCTTTAAACTTCAGGGGAAGGGACTAGCGGGAGGACCTCTCCATGAAAACATTCAGTACTTC. This gives the protein CASSFKLQGKGLAGGPLHENIQYF.

This clone was seen a handful of times. The chain employs TRBV7-9 and TRBJ1-1; D remains ambiguous. Germline V lookup: CDR1 SEHNR, CDR2 FQNEAQ (reference sequence). The CDR3 is made up of 12 amino acids. V was clipped by 4 bases and J by 10 bases, with 13 bases between them. The CDR3 loop is CASSSTLPGAFF. The CDR3, as DNA: TGTGCCAGCAGCTCAACTCTCCCGGGAGCTTTCTTT.

The J gene is TRBJ2-1, the V gene TRBV4-3, with 9 bases aligning to TRBD2. This CDR3 comprises 16 residues. V dropped 0 bases and J dropped 6; count of bases not matched to a gene: 6. Germline V CDR1 and CDR2: LGHNA, YSLEER. The CDR3 sequence: CASSQDSGRGGNEQFF. DNA for the CDR3: TGCGCCAGCAGCCAAGATAGCGGGCGGGGGGGCAATGAGCAGTTCTTC.

The chain is built from TRBV19 and TRBJ2-3, with 9 bases lining up with TRBD2. Germline V CDR1 and CDR2: LNHDA, SQIVND (reference sequence). The CDR3 sequence is 14 residues long. Trimming cost V 7 bases and J 6 bases; bases outside gene matches: 8. CDR3 DNA sequence: TGTGCCAGTAAGCTAGCGGGATGGTCGGATACGCAGTATTTT. This translates into CASKLAGWSDTQYF.

The V and J genes are TRBV4-2 and TRBJ2-7, with 8 bases matching TRBD2. CDR3 size: 15 residues. Germline-derived CDR1 and CDR2 are LGHNA and YNFKEQ. V was clipped by 3 bases and J by 6 bases; unmatched bases: 10. CDR3 coding DNA: TGTGCCAGCAGCCACCTGCCAGCGGGAGCTAGCGAGCAGTACTTC. This codes for CASSHLPAGASEQYF.

This chain connects TRBV5-6 to TRBJ1-2, with no clear D. Germline assignment: CDR1 SGHDT and CDR2 YYEEEE. The CDR3 loop spans 14 amino acids. Trimming took 0 bases from V and 3 from J, leaving 9 bases between them. As DNA, the CDR3 is TGTGCCAGCAGCTTGGGGCAGTACCACTATGGCTACACCTTC. It specifies CASSLGQYHYGYTF.

This clone showed up just a few times. This chain uses TRBV11-2 with TRBJ1-1; D is possibly TRBD1 (5 bases). There are 13 residues in the CDR3. Deletions cut 1 base from V and 4 bases from J, with 7 bases between. Per the germline V gene, CDR1 is SGHAT and CDR2 is FQNNGV. The CDR3 region is CASSLVQGTEAFF. CDR3 bases: TGTGCCAGCAGCTTAGTCCAGGGCACTGAAGCTTTCTTT.

In its sample, this clone was seen a few times. The chain combines TRBV4-1 with TRBJ1-1, with TRBD1 as a possible D gene (6 bases). V lost 2 bases to trimming and J lost 9 bases, with 13 bases between them. Looked up from germline, CDR1 is MGHRA and CDR2 is YSYEKL. The CDR3 is 13 amino acids. The CDR3 region has the DNA TGCGCCAGCAGCCAAACAGGGTTCGGGCAAGCTTTCTTT. Protein sequence: CASSQTGFGQAFF.

Concerning this clone itself: The junction does not match germline at one end; this may be a read error. This chain joins TRBV15 and TRBJ2-5; D perhaps matches TRBD1 (5 bases). Germline V gene data show CDR1 as LNHNV and CDR2 as YYDKDF (reference sequence). This CDR3 region has 16 residues. CDR3 protein: CATSRARDNPQGTQYF. The CDR3 region has the DNA TGTGCCACCAGCAGAGCCAGGGATAACCCCCAAGGGACCCAGTACTTC.